Detailed here is one TCR beta chain. As yet, its antigen is unknown. The sample is drawn from a study of shared clonotypes between healthy human individuals. Study-level findings and limits: Clonotype sharing levels among donors were expected to vary with sequencing depth.

Unsorted samples, those not sorted, used roughly 99 million PBMCs for genomic DNA. Authors' analysis steps: Filtering differed because ImmunoSEQ produced junction-only sequences that carried no quality scores. Libraries were prepared by immunoSEQ multiplex PCR; TCRdb keeps only in-frame clonotypes and omits some of them. The V and J calls and clone size were taken over from that table, and D and trimming were inferred from the DNA. The profile shows hundreds of thousands of clones, around three quarters of them singletons. The receptor comes from a woman aged 40 to 50 in good health. Some clones in this sample may be carry-over from other donors' samples. What was sequenced was PBMCs.

CDR3 amino acids: CASSAGTDPETQYF. In DNA form, the CDR3 reads TGTGCCAGCAGTGCCGGGACGGACCCGGAGACCCAGTACTTC. The gene calls are TRBV6-1 and TRBJ2-5, with D perhaps given as TRBD1 or TRBD2 (5 bases each). Germline V lookup: CDR1 MNHNS, CDR2 SASEGT. The ends were cut back, 4 bases at V and 5 bases at J, with 14 bases in the middle. The CDR3 has 14 residues.